These 20 T cell receptor beta chains came from one sample sequenced in a study of T cells after yellow fever vaccination. TCRdb independently ran MiXCR on the 5' RACE reads; one entry per CDR3 protein. The data show 320,000 or so distinct CDR3 sequences, about 7.8% seen once. The specimen was PBMCs, collected roughly seven weeks after the first yellow fever vaccination. These receptors originate from a young man who received the YFV17D yellow fever vaccine.

The rearrangement joins TRBV7-2 to TRBJ2-5, with TRBD2 matching 9 bases. This CDR3 has 15 amino acids. Germline V gives CDR1 SGHTA, CDR2 FQGNSA. After removal of 2 bases from V and 2 bases from J, the junction contained 3 bases not matched to a gene. CDR3 sequence reads: CASSLHLAGQETQYF. CDR3 coding DNA: TGTGCCAGCAGCTTACACCTAGCGGGGCAAGAGACCCAGTACTTC.

In this sample, this clonotype turned up many times. The chain links TRBV5-1 to TRBJ1-2, with a tentative D call TRBD1 (5 bases). The CDR3 covers 14 residues. V was clipped by 4 bases and J by 4 bases, with 14 bases between them. Germline V gives CDR1 SGHRS, CDR2 YFSETQ. The DNA of the CDR3 is TGCGCCAGCAGCCTATCCGGGGCTGGCTATGGCTACACCTTC. Encoded protein: CASSLSGAGYGYTF.

The chain has TRBV12-3 or TRBV12-4 and TRBJ1-5, with D unresolved. This CDR3 contains 14 residues. V was pared by 2 bases and J by 4 bases, with 9 bases between. The DNA of the CDR3 is TGTGCCAGCAGTTTATATCGGGGTAATCAGCCCCAGCATTTT. It is translated as CASSLYRGNQPQHF.

The genes are TRBV5-1 and TRBJ2-7; the D call may be TRBD1 or TRBD2 (5 bases each). V lost 3 bases to trimming and J lost 5 bases, with 21 bases between them. The germline gives CDR1 SGHRS, CDR2 YFSETQ. CDR3 size: 16 residues. CDR3 nucleotides: TGCGCCAGCAGCTCGCAAACATCGGGACCGGGCCACGAGCAGTACTTC. Translating gives CASSSQTSGPGHEQYF.

The gene calls are TRBV6-4 and TRBJ2-1; 8 positions match TRBD2. The CDR3 is 15 amino acids. The trim removed 2 bases at V and 9 bases at J, leaving 9 bases unmatched. Germline V lookup: CDR1 MRHNA, CDR2 SNTAGT. CDR3 nucleotide sequence: TGTGCCAGCAGTGACGACTCCGATCGGGGGGGTGAGCAGTTCTTC. Its protein product is CASSDDSDRGGEQFF.

This clonotype was seen many times. The rearrangement uses TRBV12-3 or TRBV12-4 and TRBJ2-4, with D tentatively TRBD1 or TRBD2 (5 bases each). The CDR3 is 14 amino acids. Trimming shortened V by 1 base and J by 1 base, and 5 bases separated the two germline ends. The CDR3 is CASSLGGAKNIQYF. The CDR3 DNA follows: TGTGCCAGCAGTTTAGGGGGGGCCAAAAACATTCAGTACTTC.

Note on this clonotype: A read error may explain this, as a much larger clone is one base away. The V gene is TRBV5-6, the J gene TRBJ2-3; possible D gene TRBD2, 5 bases. Per the germline V gene, CDR1 is SGHDT and CDR2 is YYEEEE. This CDR3 contains 15 residues. CDR3 sequence (DNA): TGTGCCAGCAGCTTAAGTCTAGCTAGCACAGATACGCCGTATTTT. This codes for CASSLSLASTDTPYF.

This clonotype was seen a few times. The chain joins TRBV5-4 to TRBJ2-7; TRBD2 matches 8 bases. After removal of 9 bases from V and 2 bases from J, the junction contained 7 bases not matched to a gene. Germline values: CDR1 SGHNT, CDR2 YYREEE (reference sequence). The CDR3 is made up of 13 amino acids. The CDR3 sequence is CATSGGPAYEQYF. The CDR3 nucleotides are TGTGCCACCTCGGGGGGGCCGGCCTACGAGCAGTACTTC.

This clonotype was seen repeatedly, ten times or more. V gene TRBV5-1 combines with J gene TRBJ1-4; D may be TRBD1 (5 bases). Germline V gene lookup returns CDR1 SGHRS and CDR2 YFSETQ. This CDR3 is 13 amino acids long. V was trimmed by 5 bases and J by 8 bases, leaving 13 bases between them. The CDR3 here is CASRSRPGEKLFF. CDR3 coding DNA: TGCGCCAGCAGAAGTCGTCCAGGGGAAAAACTGTTTTTT.

The rearrangement joins TRBV18 to TRBJ2-3; TRBD2 aligns across 9 bases. J gave up 6 bases and V 5 bases, and 12 bases lay outside the gene matches. The CDR3 consists of 16 residues. CDR1 and CDR2 (germline): KGHSH, LQKENI. This CDR3 is CASSTRASGVRDTQYF. CDR3 sequence (DNA): TGTGCCAGCTCAACTCGGGCTAGCGGGGTTCGGGATACGCAGTATTTT. Full variable domain (outside the CDR3, taken from reference TRBV18 and TRBJ2-3): NAGVMQNPRHLVRRRGQEARLRCSPMKGHSHVYWYRQLPEEGLKFMVYLQKENIIDESGMPKERFSAEFPKEGPSILRIQQVVRGDSAAYFCASSTRASGVRDTQYFGPGTRLTVL.

This clonotype was seen many times. The J gene is TRBJ2-7, the V gene TRBV27, with a weak D call TRBD2 (5 bases). Trimming stripped 10 bases from V and 0 bases from J, with 16 bases between. This CDR3 has 14 amino acids. Germline V CDR1 and CDR2: MNHEY, SMNVEV (reference sequence). This CDR3 is CATRKEGHSYEQYF. Here the CDR3 DNA reads TGTGCCACCCGGAAAGAGGGCCACTCCTACGAGCAGTACTTC.

This sequence joins TRBV6-2 or TRBV6-3 and TRBJ2-3; possibly TRBD1 for D (6 bases). CDR3 length: 15 residues. From germline, CDR1 is MNHEY and CDR2 SVGEGT. The V and J ends lost 1 base and 3 bases respectively, with 11 bases between them. CDR3 bases: TGTGCCAGCAGTTACTTGGGGACACCGACAGATACGCAGTATTTT. Translation: CASSYLGTPTDTQYF.

The table lists this clonotype with a few counts. Here the CDR3 reads CASSLRGEENNEQFF. CDR3 DNA: TGTGCCAGCAGCTTACGTGGGGAGGAAAACAATGAGCAGTTCTTC. This rearrangement joins TRBV7-9 to TRBJ2-1; D may be TRBD2 (6 bases). CDR1 is SEHNR, CDR2 FQNEAQ, per germline (reference sequence). The CDR3 spans 15 residues. The V and J ends lost 2 bases and 5 bases respectively, with 13 bases between them.

The chain has TRBV18 and TRBJ2-6; D might be TRBD1 (6 bases). Trimming pared 3 bases from V and 4 bases from J, leaving 13 bases between. The germline CDR1 and CDR2 sequences are KGHSH and LQKENI. CDR3 size: 16 residues. In nucleotides, the CDR3 is TGTGCCAGCTCACCGTCAACAGGGTCCGGGGCCAACGTCCTGACTTTC. Encoded protein: CASSPSTGSGANVLTF.

This clonotype was seen a few times. The V and J genes are TRBV5-1 and TRBJ2-5, with 7 bases identical to TRBD2. Unmatched junction bases numbered 9, after V lost 2 bases and J lost 5 bases. CDR1 is SGHRS, CDR2 YFSETQ, per germline. There are 15 residues in the CDR3. As DNA, the CDR3 is TGCGCCAGCAGCTTTGGCTCGACTAGCTATGAGACCCAGTACTTC. This encodes CASSFGSTSYETQYF.

This sequence joins TRBV9 and TRBJ1-1; D remains unclear. The V and J ends lost 6 bases and 1 base respectively, with 10 bases between them. CDR1 and CDR2 (germline): SGDLS, YYNGEE. The CDR3 is made up of 13 amino acids. CDR3 in DNA: TGTGCCAGCACAATGGAGGGGAACACTGAAGCTTTCTTT. Its translation is CASTMEGNTEAFF.

The rearrangement uses TRBV9 and TRBJ1-6; the D gene is possibly TRBD1 (6 bases). CDR3 length: 13 amino acids. Deletions cut 0 bases from V and 16 bases from J, with 14 bases between. Germline CDR1 reads SGDLS; CDR2 reads YYNGEE. CDR3 in amino acids: CASSVDAGEQLHF. The CDR3 DNA reads TGTGCCAGCAGCGTAGACGCAGGGGAGCAGCTCCACTTT.

At least ten counts were recorded for this clonotype. This chain joins TRBV5-8 and TRBJ1-2; unclear D gene. Germline V lookup: CDR1 SGHTS, CDR2 YDEGEE. V gave up 0 bases and J gave up 8 bases, with 14 bases separating them. This CDR3 has 14 residues. The CDR3 bases are TGTGCCAGCAGCTTGGTCCCGCCCCGTCAAGGCTACACCTTC. Translating gives CASSLVPPRQGYTF.

This clonotype was counted a few times. The CDR3 protein is CASSSRTSGGPYEQYF. CDR3 in DNA: TGCGCCAGCAGCTCCCGGACTAGCGGGGGGCCCTACGAGCAGTACTTC. J is TRBJ2-7 and V is TRBV5-1; 14 nucleotides align to TRBD2. The CDR3 sequence is 16 residues long. Germline V gene sequence: CDR1 SGHRS, CDR2 YFSETQ. V gave up 3 bases and J gave up 2 bases; unmatched junction bases: 4.

This clonotype was counted a few times. The genes are TRBV20-1 and TRBJ2-7; tentatively, D is TRBD2 (5 bases). V was cut by 2 bases and J by 0 bases, with 11 bases left in between. In germline, CDR1 is DFQATT, CDR2 SNEGSKA (reference sequence). The length of the CDR3 is 14 residues. The CDR3 sequence: CSARNGESSYEQYV. CDR3 bases: TGCAGTGCTAGAAACGGGGAAAGCTCCTACGAGCAGTACGTC.